This T cell receptor (beta chain) emerged from a study of identical twins. Study observations and caveats: For monozygotic twins, models underestimated out-of-frame TCR alpha sharing.

With V trimmed by 2 bases and J by 3 bases, 1 base remained unmatched. The CDR3 runs to 13 residues. Per the germline V gene, CDR1 is MNHEY and CDR2 is SVGEGT. This clonotype was seen repeatedly, ten times or more. Its specificity is unknown. The authors used template switching to add a universal primer site and gave cDNA unique molecular identifiers. MiXCR, applied by TCRdb to the 5' RACE reads, yields one record per CDR3 protein. The data hold fewer than 550,000 distinct CDR3 sequences, with roughly an eighth observed a single time. Another study also made use of these data, one on yellow fever vaccine responses in identical twins. Per that paper: Twin vaccine T cell responses reportedly seemed partly convergent, partly personalized.

V is TRBV6-2 or TRBV6-3 and J is TRBJ2-7, with TRBD2 matching over 7 bases. This receptor was obtained from a woman aged 18-30 years in good health. Sequences were obtained from CD4+ T cells sorted from blood. In DNA form, the CDR3 reads TGTGCCAGCAGTTACGGGACTATCTACGAGCAGTACTTC. Its protein is CASSYGTIYEQYF.